This TCR beta chain was sequenced during a study of PD-1 blockade in classical Hodgkin lymphoma. The time point was: cycle 4 day 1 (C4D1), after five to seven weeks of nivolumab. All patients experienced relapse after autologous stem cell transplantation, and brentuximab vedotin exposure was variable. The data were produced by immunoSEQ multiplex PCR, yet TCRdb's version contains in-frame clones alone and is incomplete. The sample yields over 20,000 clones, roughly 80% seen once. The clonotype was recovered from a human donor with classical Hodgkin lymphoma. The specimen was peripheral blood mononuclear cells (PBMCs), collected before the fourth cycle of nivolumab.

The CDR3 bases are TGTGCCAGCAGCCAAGGGATAGCGGCTACCTACGAGCAGTACTTC. Translation: CASSQGIAATYEQYF. V usage is TRBV14 and J usage is TRBJ2-7, with TRBD2 as a possible D gene (6 bases). The V end lost 1 base, the J end lost 2 bases, and 12 bases lay between the germline ends. The germline CDR1 and CDR2 sequences are SGHDN and FVKESK. This CDR3 is 15 amino acids long. The full variable domain, completed using reference TRBV14 and TRBJ2-7, is EAGVTQFPSHSVIEKGQTVTLRCDPISGHDNLYWYRRVMGKEIKFLLHFVKESKQDESGMPNNRFLAERTGGTYSTLKVQPAELEDSGVYFCASSQGIAATYEQYFGPGTRLTVT.